This TCR beta chain came from a study of shared clonotypes between healthy human individuals. Genomic DNA from each subset was divided evenly over several immunoSEQ plates. Per the original data handling: There were no quality scores in the junction-only immunoSEQ sequences, so filtering differed. Measured with immunoSEQ multiplex PCR; TCRdb has only the in-frame clones, and not every one. The DNA was the basis for D and trimming; V, J and clone size are from that table. The table has over 850,000 clones, about four fifths seen once. Splitting the CD4+ cells yielded a CD45RA+ naive subset and a CD45RA-negative memory subset. General study results and limits: The sharing of 4% to 5.5% of naive CD4 clonotypes was seen across a handful of donors.

About this clone: Antigen unknown.

The CDR3 extends over 14 amino acids. Germline loops: CDR1 SGHRS, CDR2 YFSETQ. V was cut by 4 bases and J by 0 bases, with 11 bases left in between. The gene calls are TRBV5-1 and TRBJ2-7; D is ambiguous. The sequence was collected from a man aged 18 to 30 in good health. Some clones in this sample may be carry-over from other donors' samples. The sequenced sample was memory CD4+ T cells from PBMCs. Documented subset: CD45RA-negative fraction. The CDR3 loop is CASSGTQSSYEQYF. The DNA of the CDR3 is TGCGCCAGCAGCGGAACACAGAGCTCCTACGAGCAGTACTTC.